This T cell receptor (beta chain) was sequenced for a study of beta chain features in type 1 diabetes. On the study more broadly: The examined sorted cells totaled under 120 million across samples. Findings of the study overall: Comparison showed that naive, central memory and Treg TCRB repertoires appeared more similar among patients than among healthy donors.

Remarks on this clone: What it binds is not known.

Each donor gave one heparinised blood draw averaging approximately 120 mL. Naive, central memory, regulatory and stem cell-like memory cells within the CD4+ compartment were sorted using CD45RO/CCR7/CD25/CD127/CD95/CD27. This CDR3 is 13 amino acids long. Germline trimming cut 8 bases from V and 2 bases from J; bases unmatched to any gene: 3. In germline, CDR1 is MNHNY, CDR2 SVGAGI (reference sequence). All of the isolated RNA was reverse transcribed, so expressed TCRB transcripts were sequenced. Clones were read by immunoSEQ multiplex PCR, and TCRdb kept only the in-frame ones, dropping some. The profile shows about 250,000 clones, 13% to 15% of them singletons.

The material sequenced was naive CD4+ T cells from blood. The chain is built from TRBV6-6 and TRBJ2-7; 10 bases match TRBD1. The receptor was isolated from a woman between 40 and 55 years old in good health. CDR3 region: CASATGGPYEQYF. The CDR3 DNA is TGTGCCAGCGCGACAGGGGGCCCCTACGAGCAGTACTTC.